This T cell receptor (beta chain) was obtained from a study of CD8 T cells in Susac syndrome. After extraction with the RNeasy kit, about 0.5 to 1 ug of the RNA was reverse transcribed using random hexamers. A single record per CDR3 protein comes from TCRdb applying MiXCR to the immunoSEQ multiplex PCR reads. The sample gives about 190,000 distinct CDR3 sequences, over 75% of which show up once; about 0.1% is in the top ten. In blood CD8+ and CD4+ T cells, TCR beta underwent sequencing. The diagnostic criteria for definite or probable disease, as recently defined, were met by the patients with Susac syndrome. TEMRA cells were enriched by FACS, and CD4+ and CD8+ T cells were negatively isolated. V gave up 4 bases and J gave up 0 bases; unmatched junction bases: 4. Looked up from germline, CDR1 is SGHRS and CDR2 is YFSETQ. The CDR3 extends over 15 amino acids.

The chain uses TRBV5-1 and TRBJ2-7; 10 nucleotides line up with TRBD1. The specimen sequenced was CD4+ T cells from PBMCs. The TCR comes from a human donor with Susac syndrome. In nucleotides, the CDR3 is TGCGCCAGCAGCACCAGACAGGGGGCCTCCTACGAGCAGTACTTC. Residues: CASSTRQGASYEQYF.